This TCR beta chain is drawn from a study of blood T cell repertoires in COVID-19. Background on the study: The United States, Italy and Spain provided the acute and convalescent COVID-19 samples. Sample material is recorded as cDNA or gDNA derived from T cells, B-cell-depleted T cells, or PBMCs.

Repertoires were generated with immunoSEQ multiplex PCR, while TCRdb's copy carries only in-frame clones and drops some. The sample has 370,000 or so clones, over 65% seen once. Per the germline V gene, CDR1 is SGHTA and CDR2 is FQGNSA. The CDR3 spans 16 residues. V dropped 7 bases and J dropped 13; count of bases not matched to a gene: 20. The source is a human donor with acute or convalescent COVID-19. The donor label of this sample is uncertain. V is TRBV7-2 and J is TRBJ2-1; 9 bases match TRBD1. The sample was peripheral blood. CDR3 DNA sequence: TGTGCCAGCAACAAACAGGGGGCCACAACAAGGGAAGGACAGTTCTTC. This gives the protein CASNKQGATTREGQFF.